Each of the 25 T cell receptor beta chains below was sequenced from the same sample in a study of T cell responses to AZD1222 COVID-19 vaccine. Here immunoSEQ multiplex PCR was the method, and the copy in TCRdb shows in-frame clones only, minus some. The sample records some 100,000 clones, approximately 87% being singletons. The sequencing used peripheral blood, collected 28 days after the second AZD1222 dose. The source of these receptors is an adult who received the AZD1222 COVID-19 vaccine.

V usage is TRBV7-2 and J usage is TRBJ2-5; D is ambiguous. Germline V gene lookup returns CDR1 SGHTA and CDR2 FQGNSA. Trimming left V 10 bases short and J 2 bases short, with 20 bases between. CDR3 length equals 15 residues. CDR3 region: CATSQATRNQETQYF. CDR3 coding DNA: TGTGCCACCTCTCAGGCTACTCGGAATCAAGAGACCCAGTACTTC.

The CDR3 region is CASSQEFLNKHGYTF. CDR3 nucleotide sequence: TGTGCCAGCAGCCAAGAATTTCTCAATAAACATGGCTACACCTTC. This chain uses TRBV3-1 (or the pseudogene TRBV3-2) with TRBJ1-2; D gene uncertain. From germline, CDR1 is LGHDT and CDR2 YNNKEL (reference sequence). There are 15 residues in the CDR3. Trimming cost V 0 bases and J 6 bases, with 14 bases left between them.

This clone was detected only a few times. The chain combines TRBV4-1 with TRBJ1-3, with D unresolved. The V gene's germline CDR1 is MGHRA and CDR2 YSYEKL. V lost 4 bases to trimming and J lost 2 bases, with 12 bases between them. This CDR3 spans 15 amino acids. In DNA, the CDR3 is TGCGCCAGCAGCCTTGGAGATAACGCTGGAAACACCATATATTTT. Amino acids: CASSLGDNAGNTIYF.

J is TRBJ2-2 and V is TRBV14; tentatively, D is TRBD1 or TRBD2 (5 bases each). The V gene lost 0 bases and the J gene lost 5 bases, with 16 bases spanning the gap. Looked up from germline, CDR1 is SGHDN and CDR2 is FVKESK. The CDR3 spans 17 residues. The CDR3 nucleotides are TGTGCCAGCAGCCAAGATAGGGACCGGTTGAGAACCGGGGAGCTGTTTTTT. It translates to CASSQDRDRLRTGELFF.

The rearrangement uses TRBV27 and TRBJ2-7, with 7 bases lining up with TRBD1. CDR1 is MNHEY, CDR2 SMNVEV, per germline (reference sequence). V shed 5 bases and J 2 bases; nucleotides not matched to a gene: 6. This CDR3 has 14 residues. The CDR3 sequence: CASSTSGQPYEQYF. In DNA, the CDR3 is TGTGCCAGCAGTACCTCGGGACAGCCCTACGAGCAGTACTTC.

This rearrangement joins TRBV19 to TRBJ1-6, with unresolved D. Trimming took 3 bases from V and 5 from J, leaving 17 bases between them. Per the germline V gene, CDR1 is LNHDA and CDR2 is SQIVND (reference sequence). The CDR3 runs 17 residues. The CDR3 region is CASSIARDYSDNSPLHF. The DNA of the CDR3 is TGTGCCAGTAGTATTGCCCGAGATTACAGTGATAATTCACCCCTCCACTTT.

This rearrangement joins TRBV18 to TRBJ1-2; no reliable D call. Germline V CDR1 and CDR2: KGHSH, LQKENI. Trimming pared 2 bases from V and 7 bases from J, leaving 14 bases between. This CDR3 is built from 14 residues. The CDR3 bases are TGTGCCAGCTCACCAGTACCAGCCGATACTGGCTACACCTTC. Encoded protein: CASSPVPADTGYTF.

This clone was detected only once. The CDR3 reads CASKGGYEQYF. The CDR3 DNA sequence: TGTGCCAGCAAAGGCGGTTACGAGCAGTACTTC. The chain links TRBV6-5 to TRBJ2-7; D is unresolved. The V end lost 7 bases, the J end lost 4 bases, and 8 bases lay between the germline ends. The CDR3 has 11 amino acids. Germline values: CDR1 MNHEY, CDR2 SVGAGI.

This chain links TRBV9 with TRBJ2-2, with D possibly being TRBD2 (5 bases). Trimming pared 4 bases from V and 5 bases from J, leaving 9 bases between. This CDR3 has 13 residues. CDR1 is SGDLS, CDR2 YYNGEE, per germline. CDR3: CASSPRGTGELFF. Here the CDR3 DNA reads TGTGCCAGCAGCCCCCGCGGGACCGGGGAGCTGTTTTTT.

The chain uses TRBV5-6 and TRBJ1-1; D not resolved. V gave up 0 bases and J gave up 1 base, with 13 bases separating them. The germline CDR1 and CDR2 sequences are SGHDT and YYEEEE. The CDR3 runs 16 residues. CDR3 bases: TGTGCCAGCAGCTTGGCCTGGAGTAAGGGGAACACTGAAGCTTTCTTT. Protein sequence: CASSLAWSKGNTEAFF.

The chain has TRBV5-1 and TRBJ1-2, with TRBD1 as a possible D gene (6 bases). Germline V lookup: CDR1 SGHRS, CDR2 YFSETQ. The V end lost 4 bases, the J end lost 4 bases, and 20 bases lay between the germline ends. This CDR3 region has 16 residues. In DNA, the CDR3 is TGCGCCAGCAGCACCGGCGGGGGCCAGGGACTCTATGGCTACACCTTC. This gives the protein CASSTGGGQGLYGYTF.

The chain employs TRBV7-6 and TRBJ1-2; D is possibly TRBD1 (6 bases). V was shortened by 5 bases and J by 4 bases, with 17 bases between the two germline ends. The CDR3 is 15 residues long. From germline, CDR1 is SGHVS and CDR2 FNYEAQ. DNA of the CDR3: TGTGCCAGCAGCCTAAACGAGGGGGTCATCTATGGCTACACCTTC. Translation: CASSLNEGVIYGYTF.

The chain recombines TRBV6-2 or TRBV6-3 with TRBJ2-1; TRBD1 might be the D (6 bases). This CDR3 region has 15 residues. The V gene's germline CDR1 is MNHEY and CDR2 SVGEGT. V lost 6 bases and J lost 6, with 18 bases in between. As DNA, the CDR3 is TGTGCCAGCAGCCTTGGACAGAAAAGACGCAATGAGCAGTTCTTC. Residues: CASSLGQKRRNEQFF.

This chain links TRBV5-4 with TRBJ2-7, with a possible D match to TRBD1 (6 bases). The ends were cut back, 2 bases at V and 5 bases at J, with 11 bases in the middle. The CDR3 has 13 residues. Germline V lookup: CDR1 SGHNT, CDR2 YYREEE (reference sequence). The CDR3 region is CASSFQGSDEQYF. DNA for the CDR3: TGTGCCAGCAGCTTTCAGGGGTCCGACGAGCAGTACTTC.

This clone was picked up a small number of times. Additional DNA sequences in this sample encode the identical CDR3. The rearrangement links TRBV11-2 to TRBJ2-7, with 10 bases aligning to TRBD1. The CDR3 extends over 14 amino acids. Germline V gene lookup returns CDR1 SGHAT and CDR2 FQNNGV. V gave up 5 bases and J gave up 2 bases; unmatched junction bases: 3. CDR3 sequence reads: CASSPGTGAYEQYF. CDR3 nucleotides: TGTGCCAGCAGCCCCGGGACAGGGGCCTACGAGCAGTACTTC.

V and J are TRBV3-1 (or the pseudogene TRBV3-2) and TRBJ2-3; 7 positions agree with TRBD1. The CDR3 covers 16 residues. V was pared by 1 base and J by 2 bases, with 6 bases of the junction left unmatched. CDR1 LGHDT and CDR2 YNNKEL come from the germline V gene (reference sequence). CDR3 in amino acids: CASSQVLQGDTDTQYF. CDR3 sequence (DNA): TGTGCCAGCAGCCAAGTTCTTCAGGGGGACACAGATACGCAGTATTTT.

This CDR3 reads CASGLVIAGDNEQFF. The CDR3 coding sequence is TGTGCTAGTGGTTTGGTAATAGCAGGGGACAATGAGCAGTTCTTC. The V call is TRBV12-5, the J call TRBJ2-1, with D possibly matching TRBD1 (6 bases). The CDR3 extends over 15 amino acids. CDR1 and CDR2 (germline): LGHNT, FRNRAP. Trimming stripped 0 bases from V and 5 bases from J, with 11 bases between.

Written as DNA, the CDR3 is TGTGCCAGCAGTTTCCCAGGGGAGCAGTACTTC. Amino acids: CASSFPGEQYF. The J gene is TRBJ2-7, the V gene TRBV6-2 or TRBV6-3; TRBD1 might be the D (5 bases). In germline, CDR1 is MNHEY, CDR2 SVGEGT. The CDR3 totals 11 residues. Trimming removed 4 bases at V and 7 bases at J, with 8 bases between.

The chain couples TRBV3-1 (or the pseudogene TRBV3-2) to TRBJ2-2, with 12 positions matching TRBD2. The J segment lost 3 bases and the V segment lost 1 base, leaving 6 bases of the junction unmatched. Germline lookup yields CDR1 LGHDT and CDR2 YNNKEL (reference sequence). CDR3 length: 18 residues. The CDR3 is CASSQVRLAGAHTGELFF. DNA of the CDR3: TGTGCCAGCAGCCAAGTGAGACTAGCGGGGGCCCACACCGGGGAGCTGTTTTTT.

Only a few counts were recorded for this clone. The chain recombines TRBV28 with TRBJ2-7; perhaps TRBD1 as D (6 bases). The germline CDR1 and CDR2 sequences are MDHEN and SYDVKM. CDR3 size: 18 residues. Trimming cost V 2 bases and J 1 base, with 21 bases left between them. Written as DNA, the CDR3 is TGTGCCAGCAGTTTACCTTCTAAGGGCCAGGGGAATTCCTACGAGCAGTACTTC. Translation gives CASSLPSKGQGNSYEQYF.

The chain uses TRBV28 and TRBJ1-2; TRBD1 aligns across 10 bases. From germline, CDR1 is MDHEN and CDR2 SYDVKM. The junction had 5 bases not matched to a gene; V was cut back by 5 bases and J by 5 bases. This CDR3 spans 14 amino acids. CDR3 sequence reads: CASSPGTGAYGYTF. In DNA form, the CDR3 reads TGTGCCAGCAGTCCCGGGACAGGGGCGTATGGCTACACCTTC.

The chain links TRBV30 to TRBJ1-2; weak D call: TRBD1 (5 bases). Germline V gene lookup returns CDR1 GTSNPN and CDR2 SVGIG (reference sequence). Trimming shortened V by 4 bases and J by 4 bases, and 16 bases separated the two germline ends. CDR3 length: 14 residues. CDR3 region: CAWTPGGVLYGYTF. CDR3 in DNA: TGTGCCTGGACCCCGGGGGGAGTTCTCTATGGCTACACCTTC. The full variable domain, its missing parts supplied by reference TRBV30 and TRBJ1-2, is SQTIHQWPATLVQPVGSPLSLECTVEGTSNPNLYWYRQAAGRGLQLLFYSVGIGQISSEVPQNLSASRPQDRQFILSSKKLLLSDSGFYLCAWTPGGVLYGYTFGSGTRLTVV.

The chain joins TRBV9 to TRBJ2-5; no clear D gene. Trimming stripped 3 bases from V and 5 bases from J, with 14 bases between. CDR1 is SGDLS, CDR2 YYNGEE, per germline. This CDR3 is 14 amino acids long. The CDR3 region has the DNA TGTGCCAGCAGCGATGGCGGAATCGTGGAGACCCAGTACTTC. This codes for CASSDGGIVETQYF.

The chain recombines TRBV10-3 with TRBJ1-1; TRBD1 agrees at 9 bases. After removal of 6 bases from V and 4 bases from J, the junction contained 3 bases not matched to a gene. Looked up from germline, CDR1 is ENHRY and CDR2 is SYGVKD. The CDR3 loop spans 13 amino acids. CDR3 bases: TGTGCCATCAGGGTGACAGGGGGCACTGAAGCTTTCTTT. Protein product: CAIRVTGGTEAFF.

This clone was seen only once. V usage is TRBV11-2 and J usage is TRBJ2-2; D unclear. V dropped 3 bases and J dropped 4 bases, with 6 bases sitting between them. The CDR3 has 13 amino acids. CDR1 and CDR2 from the germline V gene are SGHAT and FQNNGV. This CDR3 reads CASSFRVTGELFF. CDR3 DNA sequence: TGTGCCAGCAGCTTCCGGGTCACCGGGGAGCTGTTTTTT.